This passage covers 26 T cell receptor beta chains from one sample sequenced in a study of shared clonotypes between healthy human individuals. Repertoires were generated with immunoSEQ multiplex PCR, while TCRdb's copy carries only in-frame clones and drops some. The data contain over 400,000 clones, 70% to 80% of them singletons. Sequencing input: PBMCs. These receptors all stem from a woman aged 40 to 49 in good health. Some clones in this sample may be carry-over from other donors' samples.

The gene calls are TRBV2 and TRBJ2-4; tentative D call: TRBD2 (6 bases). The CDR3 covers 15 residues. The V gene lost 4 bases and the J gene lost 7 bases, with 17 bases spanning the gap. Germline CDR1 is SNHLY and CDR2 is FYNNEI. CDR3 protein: CASSAGTRGGNIQYF. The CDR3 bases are TGTGCCAGCAGTGCCGGGACCCGCGGAGGGAACATTCAGTACTTC.

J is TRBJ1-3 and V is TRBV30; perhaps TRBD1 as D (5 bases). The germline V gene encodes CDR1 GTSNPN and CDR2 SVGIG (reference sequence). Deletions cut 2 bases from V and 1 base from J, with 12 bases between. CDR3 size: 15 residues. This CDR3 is CAWSFGGLSGNTIYF. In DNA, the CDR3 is TGTGCCTGGAGTTTTGGGGGTCTTTCTGGAAACACCATATATTTT.

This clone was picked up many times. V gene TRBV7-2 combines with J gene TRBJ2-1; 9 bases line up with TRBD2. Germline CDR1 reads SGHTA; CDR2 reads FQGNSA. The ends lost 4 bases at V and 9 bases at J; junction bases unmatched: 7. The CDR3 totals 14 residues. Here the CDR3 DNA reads TGTGCCAGCAGCTATTTGCGGGAGGGCGGTGAGCAGTTCTTC. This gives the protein CASSYLREGGEQFF.

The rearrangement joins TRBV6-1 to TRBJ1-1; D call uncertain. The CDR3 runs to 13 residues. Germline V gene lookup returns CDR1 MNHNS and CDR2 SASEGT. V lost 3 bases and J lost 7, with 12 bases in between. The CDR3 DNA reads TGTGCCAGCAGTGACTCGACCCGTAATGAAGCTTTCTTT. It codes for CASSDSTRNEAFF.

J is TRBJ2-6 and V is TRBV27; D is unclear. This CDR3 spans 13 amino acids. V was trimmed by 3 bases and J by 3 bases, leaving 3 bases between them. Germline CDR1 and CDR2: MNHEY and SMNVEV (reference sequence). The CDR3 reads CASSFGGANVLTF. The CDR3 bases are TGTGCCAGCAGTTTCGGTGGGGCCAACGTCCTGACTTTC.

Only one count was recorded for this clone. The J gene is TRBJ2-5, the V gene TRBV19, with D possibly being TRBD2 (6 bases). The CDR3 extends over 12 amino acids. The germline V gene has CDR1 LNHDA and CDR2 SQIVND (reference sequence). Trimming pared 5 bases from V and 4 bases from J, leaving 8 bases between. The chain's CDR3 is CASSSGLETQYF. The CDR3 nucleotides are TGTGCCAGTAGTTCGGGACTAGAGACCCAGTACTTC.

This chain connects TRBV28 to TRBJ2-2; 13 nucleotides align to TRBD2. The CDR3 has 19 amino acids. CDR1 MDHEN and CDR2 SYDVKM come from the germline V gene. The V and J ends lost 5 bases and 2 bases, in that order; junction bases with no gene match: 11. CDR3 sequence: CASSPAGLAGDPNTGELFF. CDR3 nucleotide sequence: TGTGCCAGCAGTCCCGCAGGACTAGCGGGAGATCCCAACACCGGGGAGCTGTTTTTT.

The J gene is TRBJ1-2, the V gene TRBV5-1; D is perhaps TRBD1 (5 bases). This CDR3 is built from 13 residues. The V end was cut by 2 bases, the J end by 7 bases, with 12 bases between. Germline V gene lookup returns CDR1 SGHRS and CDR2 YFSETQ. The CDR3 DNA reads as TGCGCCAGCAGCTTTGGGGGAGAGGCTGGCTACACCTTC. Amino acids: CASSFGGEAGYTF. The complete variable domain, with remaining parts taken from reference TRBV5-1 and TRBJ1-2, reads KAGVTQTPRYLIKTRGQQVTLSCSPISGHRSVSWYQQTPGQGLQFLFEYFSETQRNKGNFPGRFSGRQFSNSRSEMNVSTLELGDSALYLCASSFGGEAGYTFGSGTRLTVV.

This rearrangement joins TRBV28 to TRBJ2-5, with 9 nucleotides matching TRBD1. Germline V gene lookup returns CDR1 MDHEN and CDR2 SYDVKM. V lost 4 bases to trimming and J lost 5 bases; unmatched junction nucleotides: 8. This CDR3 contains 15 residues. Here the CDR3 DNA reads TGTGCCAGCAGTTGGGACAGGGCAAAATCGGAGACCCAGTACTTC. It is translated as CASSWDRAKSETQYF.

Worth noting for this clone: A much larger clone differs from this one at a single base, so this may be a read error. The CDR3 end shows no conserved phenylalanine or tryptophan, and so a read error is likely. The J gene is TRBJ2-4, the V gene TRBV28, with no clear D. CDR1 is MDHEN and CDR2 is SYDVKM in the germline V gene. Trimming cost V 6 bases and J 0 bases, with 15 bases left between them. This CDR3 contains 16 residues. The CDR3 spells CASSPLLLVAKNIQYL. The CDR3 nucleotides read TGTGCCAGCAGCCCCCTACTCCTGGTAGCCAAAAACATTCAGTACCTC.

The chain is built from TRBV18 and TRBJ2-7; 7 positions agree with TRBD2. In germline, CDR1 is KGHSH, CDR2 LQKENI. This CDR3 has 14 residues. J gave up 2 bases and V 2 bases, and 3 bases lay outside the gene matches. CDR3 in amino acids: CASSPSSGAYEQYF. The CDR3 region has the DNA TGTGCCAGCTCACCATCTAGCGGAGCCTACGAGCAGTACTTC.

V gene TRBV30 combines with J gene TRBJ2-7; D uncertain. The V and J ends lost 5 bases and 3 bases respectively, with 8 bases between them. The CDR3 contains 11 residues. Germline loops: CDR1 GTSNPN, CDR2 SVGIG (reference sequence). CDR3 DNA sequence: TGTGCCTGGGGGTCCCTCTACGAGCAGTACTTC. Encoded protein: CAWGSLYEQYF.

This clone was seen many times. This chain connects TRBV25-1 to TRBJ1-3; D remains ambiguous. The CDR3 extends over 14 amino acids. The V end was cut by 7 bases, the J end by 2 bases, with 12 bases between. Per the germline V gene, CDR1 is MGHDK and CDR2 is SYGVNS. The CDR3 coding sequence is TGTGCCAGCACCGACACCCTTACTGGAAACACCATATATTTT. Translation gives CASTDTLTGNTIYF.

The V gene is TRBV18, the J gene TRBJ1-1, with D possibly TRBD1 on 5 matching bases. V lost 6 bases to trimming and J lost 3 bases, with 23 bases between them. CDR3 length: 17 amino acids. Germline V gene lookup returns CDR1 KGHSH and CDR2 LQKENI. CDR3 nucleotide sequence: TGTGCCAGCTCGCGCCCCGGGGCAGGGATTAAAGACACTGAAGCTTTCTTT. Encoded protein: CASSRPGAGIKDTEAFF. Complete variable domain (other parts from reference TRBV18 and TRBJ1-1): NAGVMQNPRHLVRRRGQEARLRCSPMKGHSHVYWYRQLPEEGLKFMVYLQKENIIDESGMPKERFSAEFPKEGPSILRIQQVVRGDSAAYFCASSRPGAGIKDTEAFFGQGTRLTVV.

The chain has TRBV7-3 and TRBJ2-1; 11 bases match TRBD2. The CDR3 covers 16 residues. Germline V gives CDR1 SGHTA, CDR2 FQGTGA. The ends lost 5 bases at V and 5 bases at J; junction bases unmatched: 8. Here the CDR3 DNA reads TGTGCCAGCAGCCCCGGGAGACTAGCGGGAAACAATGAGCAGTTCTTC. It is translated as CASSPGRLAGNNEQFF.

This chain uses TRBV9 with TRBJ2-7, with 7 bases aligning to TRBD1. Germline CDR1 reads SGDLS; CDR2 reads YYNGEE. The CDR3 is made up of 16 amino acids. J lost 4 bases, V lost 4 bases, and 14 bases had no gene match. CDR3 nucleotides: TGTGCCAGCAGCCCCCAAGGGGGCGGGTCTGGGTACGAGCAGTACTTC. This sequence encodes CASSPQGGGSGYEQYF. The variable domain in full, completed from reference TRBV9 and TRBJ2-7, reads DSGVTQTPKHLITATGQRVTLRCSPRSGDLSVYWYQQSLDQGLQFLIQYYNGEERAKGNILERFSAQQFPDLHSELNLSSLELGDSALYFCASSPQGGGSGYEQYFGPGTRLTVT.

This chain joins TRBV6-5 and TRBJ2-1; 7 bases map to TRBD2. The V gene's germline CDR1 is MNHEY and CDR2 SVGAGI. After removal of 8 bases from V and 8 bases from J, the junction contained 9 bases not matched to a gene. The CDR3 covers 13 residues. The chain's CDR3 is CASQGLRAYEQFF. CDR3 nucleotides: TGTGCCAGCCAGGGACTACGGGCTTATGAGCAGTTCTTC.

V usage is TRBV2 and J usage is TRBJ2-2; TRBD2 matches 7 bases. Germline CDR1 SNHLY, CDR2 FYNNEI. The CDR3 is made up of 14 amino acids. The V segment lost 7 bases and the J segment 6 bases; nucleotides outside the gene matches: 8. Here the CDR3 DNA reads TGTGCCAGCATGTTCAGTGGGGGGGCCGGGGAGCTGTTTTTT. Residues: CASMFSGGAGELFF.

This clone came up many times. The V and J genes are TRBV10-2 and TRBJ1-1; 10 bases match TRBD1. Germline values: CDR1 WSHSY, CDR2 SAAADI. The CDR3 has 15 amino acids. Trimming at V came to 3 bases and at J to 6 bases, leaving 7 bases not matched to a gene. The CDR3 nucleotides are TGCGCCAGCAGTGACCAAGACAGGGGGCTTCCTGAAGCTTTCTTT. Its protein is CASSDQDRGLPEAFF.

The CDR3 DNA follows: TGTGCCAGCAGCGAGGGGGACAGATCCTACGAGCAGTACTTC. Translating it yields CASSEGDRSYEQYF. The chain recombines TRBV5-4 with TRBJ2-7; TRBD1 matches at 7 bases. This CDR3 has 14 amino acids. V shed 4 bases and J 1 base; nucleotides not matched to a gene: 5. Germline loops: CDR1 SGHNT, CDR2 YYREEE (reference sequence).

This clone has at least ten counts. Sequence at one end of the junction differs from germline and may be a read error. The DNA of the CDR3 is TGCGCCAGCAGCTTTGCGGGGCCCGAGGGTGGCGCCTTC. This sequence encodes CASSFAGPEGGAF. The rearrangement uses TRBV5-1 and TRBJ1-2; tentatively, D is TRBD1 (5 bases). This CDR3 is built from 13 residues. The germline CDR1 and CDR2 sequences are SGHRS and YFSETQ.

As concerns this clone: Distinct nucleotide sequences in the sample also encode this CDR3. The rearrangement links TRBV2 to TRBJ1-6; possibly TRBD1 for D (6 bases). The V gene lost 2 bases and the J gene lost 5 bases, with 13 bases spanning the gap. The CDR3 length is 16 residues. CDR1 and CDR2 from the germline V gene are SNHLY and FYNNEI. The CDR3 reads CASSESAGANNSPLHF. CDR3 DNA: TGTGCCAGCAGTGAAAGTGCAGGGGCTAATAATTCACCCCTCCACTTT.

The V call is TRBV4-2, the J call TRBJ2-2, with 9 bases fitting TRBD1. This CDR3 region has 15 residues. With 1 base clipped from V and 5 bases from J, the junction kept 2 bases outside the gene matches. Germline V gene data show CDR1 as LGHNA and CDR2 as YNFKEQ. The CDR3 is CASSQGTGATGELFF. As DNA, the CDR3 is TGTGCCAGCAGCCAAGGGACAGGGGCGACCGGGGAGCTGTTTTTT.

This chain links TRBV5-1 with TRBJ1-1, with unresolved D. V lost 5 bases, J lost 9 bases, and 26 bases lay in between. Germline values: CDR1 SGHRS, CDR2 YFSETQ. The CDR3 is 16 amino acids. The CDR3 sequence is CASRQPLIGETDKAFF. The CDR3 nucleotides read TGCGCCAGCAGACAACCTTTAATCGGGGAAACCGACAAAGCTTTCTTT.

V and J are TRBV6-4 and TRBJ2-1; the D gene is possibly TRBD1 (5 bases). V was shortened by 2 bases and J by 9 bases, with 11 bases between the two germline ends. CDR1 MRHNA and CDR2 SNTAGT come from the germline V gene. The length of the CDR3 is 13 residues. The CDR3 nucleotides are TGTGCCAGCAGTGACGCCAGGGTTGGTGAGCAGTTCTTC. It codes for CASSDARVGEQFF.

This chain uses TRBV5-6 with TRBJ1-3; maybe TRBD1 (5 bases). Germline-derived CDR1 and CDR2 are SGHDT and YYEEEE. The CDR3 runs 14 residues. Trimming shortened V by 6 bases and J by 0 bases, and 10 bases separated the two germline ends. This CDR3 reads CASKGRFSGNTIYF. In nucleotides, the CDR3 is TGTGCCAGCAAGGGACGTTTCTCTGGAAACACCATATATTTT. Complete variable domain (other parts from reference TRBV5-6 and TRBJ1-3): DAGVTQSPTHLIKTRGQQVTLRCSPKSGHDTVSWYQQALGQGPQFIFQYYEEEERQRGNFPDRFSGHQFPNYSSELNVNALLLGDSALYLCASKGRFSGNTIYFGEGSWLTVV.